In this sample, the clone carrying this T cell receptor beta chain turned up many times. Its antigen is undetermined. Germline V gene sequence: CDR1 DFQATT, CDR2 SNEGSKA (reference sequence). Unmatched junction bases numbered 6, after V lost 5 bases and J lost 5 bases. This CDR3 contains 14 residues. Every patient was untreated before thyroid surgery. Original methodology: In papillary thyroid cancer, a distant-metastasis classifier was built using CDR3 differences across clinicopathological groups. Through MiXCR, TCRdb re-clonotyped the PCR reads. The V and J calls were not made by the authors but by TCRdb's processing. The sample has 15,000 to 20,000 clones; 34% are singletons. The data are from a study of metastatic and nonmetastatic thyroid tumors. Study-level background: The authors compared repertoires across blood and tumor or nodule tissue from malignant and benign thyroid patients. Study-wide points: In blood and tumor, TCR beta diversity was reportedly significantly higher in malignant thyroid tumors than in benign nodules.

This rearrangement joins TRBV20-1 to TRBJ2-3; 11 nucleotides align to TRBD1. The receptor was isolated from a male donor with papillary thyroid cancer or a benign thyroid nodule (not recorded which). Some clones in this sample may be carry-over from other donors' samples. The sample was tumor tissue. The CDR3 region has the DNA TGCAGTGCTCGACTGGGACAGGGGGGAGATACGCAGTATTTT. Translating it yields CSARLGQGGDTQYF.